This T cell receptor beta chain comes out of a study of blood T cells in healthy people across ages. This clonotype was counted many times. Sample-barcoded 5' priming and a J-beta primer mix drove a second PCR of roughly 7 to 11 cycles. A template-switch adaptor with 12 random nucleotides tagged each cDNA molecule. TCRdb reprocessed the 5' RACE reads via MiXCR and lists one record per CDR3 protein. The data hold approximately 810,000 distinct CDR3 sequences, with around 30% observed a single time. Researchers report isolating at least 7 million PBMCs per sample. Samples each had at least 5 micrograms of total RNA extracted. Germline CDR1 SEHNR, CDR2 FQNEAQ (reference sequence). The CDR3 extends over 14 amino acids. Germline trimming cut 6 bases from V and 3 bases from J; bases unmatched to any gene: 6.

This sequence originates from a woman over 75 in good health. The sequenced sample consisted of blood. The chain links TRBV7-9 to TRBJ2-3; 7 bases line up with TRBD1. CDR3: CASRVQGKTDTQYF. In DNA form, the CDR3 reads TGTGCCAGCAGGGTACAGGGGAAAACAGATACGCAGTATTTT.